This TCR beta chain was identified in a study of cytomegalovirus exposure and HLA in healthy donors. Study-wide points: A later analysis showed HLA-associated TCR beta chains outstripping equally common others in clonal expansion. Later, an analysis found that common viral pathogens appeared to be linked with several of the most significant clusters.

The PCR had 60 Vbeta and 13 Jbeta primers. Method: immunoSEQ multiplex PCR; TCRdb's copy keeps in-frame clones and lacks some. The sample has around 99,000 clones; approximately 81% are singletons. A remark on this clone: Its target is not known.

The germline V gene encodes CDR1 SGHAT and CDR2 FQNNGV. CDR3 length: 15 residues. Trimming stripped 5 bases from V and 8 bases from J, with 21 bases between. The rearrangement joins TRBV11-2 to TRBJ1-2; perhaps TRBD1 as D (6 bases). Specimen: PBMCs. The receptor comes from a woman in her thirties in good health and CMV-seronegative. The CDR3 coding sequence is TGTGCCAGCAGCCGCAATCTCGACAGGCCGCGCGGCTACACCTTC. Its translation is CASSRNLDRPRGYTF.